This passage covers 14 T cell receptor beta chains from one sample sequenced in a study of blood T cell repertoires in COVID-19. Profiling relied on immunoSEQ multiplex PCR, and the TCRdb table lists in-frame clones only, not all of them. The sample holds fewer than 200,000 clones, 70% to 85% seen once. Sequenced sample: peripheral blood. These receptors were taken from a woman over 75 with acute or convalescent COVID-19.

This rearrangement joins TRBV18 to TRBJ1-3; D gene unclear. V shed 3 bases and J shed 4 bases, with 10 bases lying between them. There are 14 residues in the CDR3. In germline, CDR1 is KGHSH, CDR2 LQKENI. The CDR3 bases are TGTGCCAGCTCACCGAGGGAGCTGGGAAACACCATATATTTT. This encodes CASSPRELGNTIYF.

The rearrangement joins TRBV27 to TRBJ2-5, with D tentatively TRBD2 (6 bases). The V end was cut by 6 bases, the J end by 5 bases, with 19 bases between. The germline CDR1 and CDR2 sequences are MNHEY and SMNVEV (reference sequence). The CDR3 loop spans 15 amino acids. The CDR3 region has the DNA TGTGCCAGCAGGCCCCAGCTAGCGCATGGGGAGACCCAGTACTTC. Residues: CASRPQLAHGETQYF.

J is TRBJ1-5 and V is TRBV19, with D perhaps TRBD1 (6 bases). V lost 0 bases and J lost 0, with 9 bases in between. CDR3 length: 16 amino acids. Per the germline V gene, CDR1 is LNHDA and CDR2 is SQIVND (reference sequence). CDR3 nucleotides: TGTGCCAGTAGTATAGAGGGGGCGAATAGCAATCAGCCCCAGCATTTT. Translation: CASSIEGANSNQPQHF. Full variable domain (remainder filled in from reference TRBV19 and TRBJ1-5): DGGITQSPKYLFRKEGQNVTLSCEQNLNHDAMYWYRQDPGQGLRLIYYSQIVNDFQKGDIAEGYSVSREKKESFPLTVTSAQKNPTAFYLCASSIEGANSNQPQHFGDGTRLSIL.

The V gene is TRBV9, the J gene TRBJ1-3; maybe TRBD1 (5 bases). Germline lookup yields CDR1 SGDLS and CDR2 YYNGEE. Trimming stripped 4 bases from V and 1 base from J, with 9 bases between. CDR3 length: 14 amino acids. CDR3 coding DNA: TGTGCCAGCAGCCCCAGGGTTTCTGGAAACACCATATATTTT. Its translation: CASSPRVSGNTIYF.

The chain joins TRBV18 to TRBJ2-1, with TRBD1 as a possible D gene (5 bases). The CDR3 is made up of 15 amino acids. CDR1 is KGHSH, CDR2 LQKENI, per germline. V was clipped by 0 bases and J by 12 bases, with 18 bases between them. In DNA form, the CDR3 reads TGTGCCAGCTCACCACCTCGTGGACCTATCCAGGGGCAGTTCTTC. This sequence encodes CASSPPRGPIQGQFF.

The gene calls are TRBV3-1 (or the pseudogene TRBV3-2) and TRBJ2-7; D is perhaps TRBD1 (6 bases). Germline V lookup: CDR1 LGHDT, CDR2 YNNKEL (reference sequence). This CDR3 spans 14 amino acids. Trimming removed 4 bases from V and 4 bases from J, with 14 bases in between. CDR3 residues: CASSPRGGTYEQYF. The CDR3 region has the DNA TGTGCCAGCAGCCCCAGGGGCGGTACTTACGAGCAGTACTTC.

Comments on this clone: At one end, the junction sequence differs from germline, possibly due to a read error. The rearrangement joins TRBV2 to TRBJ1-6; TRBD1 might be the D (5 bases). Germline values: CDR1 SNHLY, CDR2 FYNNEI. CDR3 length: 14 amino acids. The CDR3 sequence is CASTPGKYGSFGGF. Written as DNA, the CDR3 is TGTGCCAGCACCCCAGGGAAGTACGGCAGCTTCGGTGGCTTT.

The chain couples TRBV19 to TRBJ2-3; 11 bases map to TRBD2. V was pared by 5 bases and J by 6 bases, with 7 bases of the junction left unmatched. Germline V gene lookup returns CDR1 LNHDA and CDR2 SQIVND (reference sequence). There are 15 residues in the CDR3. CDR3 nucleotides: TGTGCCAGTAGTGTACTAGCGGGAGATTATGATACGCAGTATTTT. Amino acids: CASSVLAGDYDTQYF.

The rearrangement links TRBV28 to TRBJ1-3, with 7 bases identical to TRBD1. With 6 bases clipped from V and 3 bases from J, the junction kept 5 bases outside the gene matches. The germline V gene encodes CDR1 MDHEN and CDR2 SYDVKM. The CDR3 is made up of 14 amino acids. The CDR3 DNA follows: TGTGCCAGCAGACCTAACAGGGGTGGAAACACCATATATTTT. Translating gives CASRPNRGGNTIYF. Filled out from reference TRBV28 and TRBJ1-3, the complete variable domain reads DVKVTQSSRYLVKRTGEKVFLECVQDMDHENMFWYRQDPGLGLRLIYFSYDVKMKEKGDIPEGYSVSREKKERFSLILESASTNQTSMYLCASRPNRGGNTIYFGEGSWLTVV.

The V and J genes are TRBV2 and TRBJ2-2, with D possibly being TRBD1 (5 bases). Germline V gene data show CDR1 as SNHLY and CDR2 as FYNNEI. The V end lost 6 bases, the J end lost 4 bases, and 9 bases lay between the germline ends. The length of the CDR3 is 13 residues. The DNA of the CDR3 is TGTGCCAGCAGCAGGGAATCCACCGGGGAGCTGTTTTTT. Its translation is CASSRESTGELFF.

The rearrangement links TRBV7-9 to TRBJ2-1, with 11 bases that match TRBD1. Unmatched junction bases numbered 3, after V lost 2 bases and J lost 6 bases. Germline V gives CDR1 SEHNR, CDR2 FQNEAQ (reference sequence). This CDR3 has 15 residues. CDR3 sequence: CASSLRTGGINEQFF. The CDR3 region has the DNA TGTGCCAGCAGCTTAAGGACAGGGGGCATCAATGAGCAGTTCTTC.

V gene TRBV27 combines with J gene TRBJ1-2; D is possibly TRBD1 (5 bases). In germline, CDR1 is MNHEY, CDR2 SMNVEV (reference sequence). V was clipped by 6 bases and J by 0 bases, with 11 bases between them. CDR3 length: 14 amino acids. CDR3 in amino acids: CASRRRGPNYGYTF. CDR3 DNA sequence: TGTGCCAGCAGACGGAGGGGACCTAACTATGGCTACACCTTC.

With respect to this clone: Additional DNA sequences in this sample encode the identical CDR3. The V and J genes are TRBV5-1 and TRBJ2-1, with 8 bases fitting TRBD1. Germline V gene data show CDR1 as SGHRS and CDR2 as YFSETQ. Trimming removed 0 bases from V and 2 bases from J; junction bases left unmatched: 1. CDR3 length: 15 residues. DNA for the CDR3: TGCGCCAGCAGCTTGGGACAGGGGCCCTACAATGAGCAGTTCTTC. As protein: CASSLGQGPYNEQFF.

The chain combines TRBV19 with TRBJ2-5; 9 positions match TRBD1. Germline CDR1 LNHDA, CDR2 SQIVND (reference sequence). The CDR3 covers 16 residues. V lost 3 bases to trimming and J lost 5 bases; unmatched junction nucleotides: 10. This CDR3 reads CASSIRMTGGRETQYF. The CDR3, as DNA: TGTGCCAGTAGTATTCGAATGACAGGGGGTCGGGAGACCCAGTACTTC. Based on the CDR3 plus reference TRBV19 and TRBJ2-5, the full variable domain is DGGITQSPKYLFRKEGQNVTLSCEQNLNHDAMYWYRQDPGQGLRLIYYSQIVNDFQKGDIAEGYSVSREKKESFPLTVTSAQKNPTAFYLCASSIRMTGGRETQYFGPGTRLLVL.